This TCR beta chain was sequenced in a study of blood T cell repertoires in COVID-19. Sequencing used immunoSEQ multiplex PCR; TCRdb keeps in-frame clones, though not all of them. The table records approximately 290,000 clones, about 86% of them present only once. This CDR3 comprises 14 residues. Germline V CDR1 and CDR2: LGHDT, YNNKEL (reference sequence). The V end was cut by 4 bases, the J end by 4 bases, with 13 bases between. Sequencing was carried out using peripheral blood. The sequence derives from a person aged 65 to 85 with COVID-19, enrolled during active disease. V usage is TRBV3-1 (or the pseudogene TRBV3-2) and J usage is TRBJ1-1; possibly TRBD1 for D (6 bases). CDR3 nucleotides: TGTGCCAGCAGCCCGATACAGGGATTCACTGAAGCTTTCTTT. Protein: CASSPIQGFTEAFF.